These 21 T cell receptor beta chains were sequenced from one sample in a study of neurological immune-mediated disorders. TCRdb recomputed calls from the 5' RACE reads with MiXCR, one row per CDR3 protein. The data hold approximately 77,000 distinct CDR3 sequences, with approximately 9.4% observed a single time. Sequenced: PBMCs. Receptors originate from a man aged 45-65 years in good health.

A few counts support this clonotype. This may be a read error: a much more frequent sequence differs by one nucleotide. The V gene is TRBV6-5, the J gene TRBJ2-2; the D gene is possibly TRBD2 (5 bases). Deletions cut 1 base from V and 7 bases from J, with 16 bases between. The CDR3 is made up of 16 amino acids. Per germline, CDR1 MNHEY and CDR2 SVGAGI. Here the CDR3 reads CASSYLAWRRGGELFF. CDR3 in DNA: TGTGCCAGCAGTTACTTGGCATGGCGCCGGGGCGGGGAGCTGTTTTTT.

In this sample, this clonotype turned up a few times. For the CDR3, the DNA is TGCGCCAGCAGCGCGGACAGCGCCTACGAGCAGTACTTC. As protein: CASSADSAYEQYF. The chain recombines TRBV5-1 with TRBJ2-7; D might be TRBD1 (6 bases). Per germline, CDR1 SGHRS and CDR2 YFSETQ. Trimming shortened V by 4 bases and J by 2 bases, and 10 bases separated the two germline ends. The CDR3 sequence is 13 residues long.

This clonotype was detected many times. The rearrangement links TRBV20-1 to TRBJ1-1; D not certain. The CDR3 spans 16 residues. V was shortened by 0 bases and J by 2 bases, with 16 bases between the two germline ends. CDR1 and CDR2 (germline): DFQATT, SNEGSKA (reference sequence). The CDR3: CSARDLYTDSNTEAFF. In DNA, the CDR3 is TGCAGTGCTAGAGATCTTTACACCGATAGTAACACTGAAGCTTTCTTT.

This clonotype was recorded at least ten times. This rearrangement joins TRBV7-2 to TRBJ2-3; 7 nucleotides agree with TRBD2. The V and J ends lost 8 bases and 1 base, in that order; junction bases with no gene match: 9. Looked up from germline, CDR1 is SGHTA and CDR2 is FQGNSA. The CDR3 extends over 15 amino acids. The CDR3 protein is CASQRAAGGTDTQYF. The DNA for the CDR3 is TGTGCCAGCCAGCGGGCCGCGGGGGGCACAGATACGCAGTATTTT.

Comment on this clonotype: A much larger clone sits a single nucleotide away, making a read error possible. The gene calls are TRBV2 and TRBJ2-1; a possible D gene is TRBD1 (5 bases). Trimming pared 6 bases from V and 1 base from J, leaving 13 bases between. The CDR3 extends over 15 amino acids. Per germline, CDR1 SNHLY and CDR2 FYNNEI. Here the CDR3 reads CASSVGQGSYNEQFF. The CDR3 nucleotides are TGTGCCAGCAGCGTCGGGCAGGGATCCTACAATGAGCAGTTCTTC.

Points on this clonotype: One junction end does not reproduce the germline sequence, and a read error may be involved. The DNA of the CDR3 is TGTGCCTGTAGTGTAACCAGCGGGATCCTCAATGAGCAGTTATTC. As protein: CACSVTSGILNEQLF. The chain recombines TRBV30 with TRBJ2-1; 7 bases align to TRBD2. The CDR3 loop spans 15 amino acids. Germline V gives CDR1 GTSNPN, CDR2 SVGIG (reference sequence).

V and J are TRBV7-6 and TRBJ2-7; TRBD1 matches 9 bases. The germline V gene has CDR1 SGHVS and CDR2 FNYEAQ. The junction had 9 bases not matched to a gene; V was cut back by 5 bases and J by 4 bases. The CDR3 runs to 15 residues. CDR3 sequence: CASSPSGDRAYEQYF. CDR3 sequence (DNA): TGTGCCAGCAGCCCGAGTGGGGACAGGGCATACGAGCAGTACTTC.

This clonotype was seen at least ten times. This chain connects TRBV20-1 to TRBJ2-3, with 12 bases aligning to TRBD2. The CDR3 consists of 17 residues. V shed 4 bases and J 0 bases; nucleotides not matched to a gene: 8. Germline assignment: CDR1 DFQATT and CDR2 SNEGSKA (reference sequence). This chain's CDR3 is CSATLPSGGGSTDTQYF. In DNA, the CDR3 is TGCAGTGCTACCCTTCCTAGCGGGGGGGGTAGCACAGATACGCAGTATTTT.

This clonotype was detected many times. The chain couples TRBV9 to TRBJ2-5; 7 bases line up with TRBD2. The CDR3 consists of 14 residues. CDR1 is SGDLS, CDR2 YYNGEE, per germline. Trimming at V came to 3 bases and at J to 7 bases, leaving 9 bases not matched to a gene. CDR3 in DNA: TGTGCCAGCAGCGGAGCTAGCGGTGGGGCGACCCAGTACTTC. This translates into CASSGASGGATQYF.

This clonotype was detected many times. The rearrangement uses TRBV5-1 and TRBJ2-5; TRBD2 aligns across 8 bases. The germline CDR1 and CDR2 sequences are SGHRS and YFSETQ. Trimming took 2 bases from V and 3 from J; bases not matched to a gene: 3. The CDR3 length is 14 residues. The CDR3 reads CASSFGGAEETQYF. CDR3 bases: TGCGCCAGCAGCTTCGGGGGGGCTGAAGAGACCCAGTACTTC. Filled out from reference TRBV5-1 and TRBJ2-5, the complete variable domain reads KAGVTQTPRYLIKTRGQQVTLSCSPISGHRSVSWYQQTPGQGLQFLFEYFSETQRNKGNFPGRFSGRQFSNSRSEMNVSTLELGDSALYLCASSFGGAEETQYFGPGTRLLVL.

The sample holds many counts of this clonotype. V usage is TRBV12-3 or TRBV12-4 and J usage is TRBJ2-2, with D possibly TRBD2 on 5 matching bases. V was clipped by 10 bases and J by 8 bases, with 20 bases between them. This CDR3 region has 14 residues. This chain's CDR3 is CATSRGPAGGELFF. Written as DNA, the CDR3 is TGTGCCACCTCGCGCGGGCCGGCCGGAGGGGAGCTGTTTTTT.

This clonotype was counted many times. The rearrangement links TRBV7-2 to TRBJ2-7, with TRBD1 identical over 10 bases. With V trimmed by 4 bases and J by 0 bases, 3 bases remained unmatched. The CDR3 covers 15 residues. The germline CDR1 and CDR2 sequences are SGHTA and FQGNSA. CDR3 residues: CASSWRDRGSYEQYF. The CDR3 region has the DNA TGTGCCAGCAGCTGGCGGGACAGGGGCTCCTACGAGCAGTACTTC.

This clonotype was seen repeatedly, ten times or more. The gene calls are TRBV5-1 and TRBJ2-2; 9 nucleotides agree with TRBD2. CDR1 and CDR2 (germline): SGHRS, YFSETQ. This CDR3 has 16 amino acids. V dropped 3 bases and J dropped 0; count of bases not matched to a gene: 3. CDR3: CASSSRTSANTGELFF. CDR3 in DNA: TGCGCCAGCAGCTCACGGACTAGCGCGAACACCGGGGAGCTGTTTTTT.

This clonotype was recorded at least ten times. CDR3 DNA: TGTGCCAGCAGTTTTCAGGGGGCGGATGGCTACACCTTC. Residues: CASSFQGADGYTF. The gene calls are TRBV12-3 or TRBV12-4 and TRBJ1-2; 8 nucleotides agree with TRBD1. J lost 6 bases, V lost 3 bases, and 3 bases had no gene match. The CDR3 spans 13 residues.

This clonotype has a count of ten or more. The DNA for the CDR3 is TGTGCCAGCAGTTTCCGTCGGACAGGACCCACTGAAGCTTTCTTT. Its translation: CASSFRRTGPTEAFF. The chain uses TRBV28 and TRBJ1-1; the match to TRBD1 covers 7 bases. This CDR3 has 15 amino acids. Germline CDR1 reads MDHEN; CDR2 reads SYDVKM. The V and J ends lost 3 bases and 4 bases, in that order; junction bases with no gene match: 8.

This clonotype was found many times. This sequence joins TRBV3-1 and TRBJ1-5; D not resolved. Trimming took off 3 bases at V and 9 bases at J, with 9 bases between the two ends. The CDR3 is 12 residues long. Germline-derived CDR1 and CDR2 are LGHDT and YNNKEL (reference sequence). CDR3 protein: CASSHSAGPQHF. CDR3 in DNA: TGTGCCAGCAGCCACAGCGCCGGGCCCCAGCATTTT.

This clonotype was seen repeatedly, ten times or more. The chain has TRBV9 and TRBJ2-1; 9 bases are shared with TRBD1. Germline lookup yields CDR1 SGDLS and CDR2 YYNGEE. V lost 3 bases to trimming and J lost 9 bases; unmatched junction nucleotides: 4. CDR3 length: 13 amino acids. Here the CDR3 DNA reads TGTGCCAGCAGCGCCGGGACAGGGTCTGAGCAGTTCTTC. Its protein product is CASSAGTGSEQFF.

This clonotype was detected ten times or more. V is TRBV28 and J is TRBJ2-3; 10 bases align to TRBD2. Trimming took 4 bases from V and 2 from J; bases not matched to a gene: 6. CDR1 is MDHEN and CDR2 is SYDVKM in the germline V gene. This CDR3 contains 16 residues. CDR3 region: CASSSAGLAITDTQYF. The CDR3 bases are TGTGCCAGCAGTTCGGCGGGACTAGCGATCACAGATACGCAGTATTTT.

Ten or more counts support this clonotype. The chain couples TRBV7-9 to TRBJ2-7; 10 nucleotides line up with TRBD1. The CDR3 is made up of 14 amino acids. The junction had 8 bases not matched to a gene; V was cut back by 5 bases and J by 7 bases. Per germline, CDR1 SEHNR and CDR2 FQNEAQ (reference sequence). CDR3 residues: CASSPGTGALEQYF. In DNA, the CDR3 is TGTGCCAGCAGCCCCGGGACAGGGGCCTTAGAGCAGTACTTC.

This clonotype was recorded many times. This chain's CDR3 is CASSVPGLAGLNEQFF. The DNA for the CDR3 is TGTGCCAGCAGCGTACCGGGACTAGCGGGACTCAATGAGCAGTTCTTC. J is TRBJ2-1 and V is TRBV5-6, with 13 bases that match TRBD2. Trimming removed 4 bases from V and 6 bases from J; junction bases left unmatched: 7. Germline-derived CDR1 and CDR2 are SGHDT and YYEEEE. The CDR3 sequence is 16 residues long.

This clonotype was picked up many times. This chain links TRBV28 with TRBJ2-7, with TRBD1 matching 7 bases. V was clipped by 6 bases and J by 5 bases; unmatched bases: 13. The CDR3 is 15 residues long. Germline lookup yields CDR1 MDHEN and CDR2 SYDVKM. CDR3 sequence: CASRPPTGNLHEQYF. The CDR3 DNA reads TGTGCCAGCAGACCACCGACAGGGAATCTCCACGAGCAGTACTTC. The full variable domain, in which reference TRBV28 and TRBJ2-7 provide the parts outside the CDR3, is DVKVTQSSRYLVKRTGEKVFLECVQDMDHENMFWYRQDPGLGLRLIYFSYDVKMKEKGDIPEGYSVSREKKERFSLILESASTNQTSMYLCASRPPTGNLHEQYFGPGTRLTVT.